This T cell receptor (beta chain) was captured in a study of control samples from healthy donors and cancer patients. Generated by immunoSEQ multiplex PCR, the TCRdb table keeps only in-frame clones and is missing some. The sample shows roughly 140,000 clones, 89% of them seen only once. V shed 8 bases and J 7 bases; nucleotides not matched to a gene: 8. The CDR3 contains 14 residues. Germline CDR1 is MNHEY and CDR2 is SMNVEV (reference sequence). This receptor was obtained from a man younger than 45 in good health. J is TRBJ1-4 and V is TRBV27, with 9 bases matching TRBD1. The sequenced sample consisted of blood. In DNA, the CDR3 is TGTGCCAGCTCCCCGGGGACAGGGTTTGAAAAACTGTTTTTT. Its translation is CASSPGTGFEKLFF.